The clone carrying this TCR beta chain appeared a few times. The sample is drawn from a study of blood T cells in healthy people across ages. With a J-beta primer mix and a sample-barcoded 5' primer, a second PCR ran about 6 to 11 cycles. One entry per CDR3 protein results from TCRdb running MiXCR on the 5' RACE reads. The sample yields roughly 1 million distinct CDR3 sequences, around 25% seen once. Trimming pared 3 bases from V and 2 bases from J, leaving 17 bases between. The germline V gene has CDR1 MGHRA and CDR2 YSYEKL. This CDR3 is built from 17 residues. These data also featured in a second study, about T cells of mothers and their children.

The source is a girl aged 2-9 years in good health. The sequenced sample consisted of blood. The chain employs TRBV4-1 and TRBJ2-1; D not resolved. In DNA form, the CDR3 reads TGCGCCAGCAGCCATAATAGAGCTCCGGGCCCCTACAATGAGCAGTTCTTC. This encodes CASSHNRAPGPYNEQFF.